This TCR beta chain was recovered during a study of T cells in Graves' hyperthyroidism and ophthalmopathy. Study conclusions and caveats: Blood samples included most of the expanded thyroid clonotypes exceeding 0.001.

Unmatched junction bases numbered 5, after V lost 9 bases and J lost 1 base. CDR3 length: 13 amino acids. Per the germline V gene, CDR1 is SEHNR and CDR2 is FQNEAQ (reference sequence). This clonotype has at least ten counts. The antigen is unknown. The source material, RNA transcripts, was used to amplify TCR beta CDR3 regions. The primer set for the first-round RT-PCR of the TCR CDR3 was HTBI. TCRdb itself ran the multiplex PCR reads through MiXCR, one entry per CDR3 protein. The repertoire holds hundreds of thousands of distinct CDR3 sequences, with 45% as singletons. Sequencing input: peripheral blood or thyroid tissue (not recorded which). V usage is TRBV7-9 and J usage is TRBJ2-7; 8 bases align to TRBD2. The receptor was isolated from an adult man with Graves' disease, either hyperthyroidism or ophthalmopathy (not recorded which). The CDR3 sequence: CASSTGGSYEQYF. The CDR3, as DNA: TGTGCCAGTAGTACGGGGGGGTCCTACGAGCAGTACTTC.